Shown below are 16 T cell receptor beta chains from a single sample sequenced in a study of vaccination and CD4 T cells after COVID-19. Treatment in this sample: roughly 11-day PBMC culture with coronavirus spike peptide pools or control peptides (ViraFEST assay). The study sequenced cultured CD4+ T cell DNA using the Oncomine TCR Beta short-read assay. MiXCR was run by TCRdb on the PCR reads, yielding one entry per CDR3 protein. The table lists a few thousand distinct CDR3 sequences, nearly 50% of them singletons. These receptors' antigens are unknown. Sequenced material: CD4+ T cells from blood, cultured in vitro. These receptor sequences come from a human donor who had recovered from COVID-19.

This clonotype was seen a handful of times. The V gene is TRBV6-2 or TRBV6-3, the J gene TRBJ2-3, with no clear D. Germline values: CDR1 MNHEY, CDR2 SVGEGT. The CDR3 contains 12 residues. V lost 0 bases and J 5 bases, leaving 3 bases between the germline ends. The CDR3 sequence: CASSYSGDTQYF. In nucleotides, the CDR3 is TGTGCCAGCAGTTACTCTGGAGATACGCAGTATTTT.

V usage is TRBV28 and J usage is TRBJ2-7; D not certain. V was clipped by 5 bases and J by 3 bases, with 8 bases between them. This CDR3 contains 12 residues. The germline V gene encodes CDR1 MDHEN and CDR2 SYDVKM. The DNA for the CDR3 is TGTGCCAGCAGTATCAGGCTCTACGAGCAGTACTTC. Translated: CASSIRLYEQYF. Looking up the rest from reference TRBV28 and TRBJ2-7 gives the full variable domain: DVKVTQSSRYLVKRTGEKVFLECVQDMDHENMFWYRQDPGLGLRLIYFSYDVKMKEKGDIPEGYSVSREKKERFSLILESASTNQTSMYLCASSIRLYEQYFGPGTRLTVT.

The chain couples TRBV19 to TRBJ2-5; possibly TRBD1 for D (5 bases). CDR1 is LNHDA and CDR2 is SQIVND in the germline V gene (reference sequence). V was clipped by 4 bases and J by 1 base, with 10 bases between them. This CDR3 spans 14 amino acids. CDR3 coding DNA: TGTGCCAGTAGTAAGACAGCCTCCCAAGAGACCCAGTACTTC. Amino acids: CASSKTASQETQYF.

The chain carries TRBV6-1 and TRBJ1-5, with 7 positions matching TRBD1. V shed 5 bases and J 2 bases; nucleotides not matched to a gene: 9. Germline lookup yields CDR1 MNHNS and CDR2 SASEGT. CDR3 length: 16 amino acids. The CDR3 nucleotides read TGTGCCAGCAGTCCACACAGACAGGGAGGCAATCAGCCCCAGCATTTT. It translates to CASSPHRQGGNQPQHF.

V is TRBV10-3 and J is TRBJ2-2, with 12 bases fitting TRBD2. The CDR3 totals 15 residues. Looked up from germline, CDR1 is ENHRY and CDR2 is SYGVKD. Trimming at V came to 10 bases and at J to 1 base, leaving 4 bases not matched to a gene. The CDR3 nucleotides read TGTGCCACACTAGCGGGGGGTCGGAACACCGGGGAGCTGTTTTTT. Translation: CATLAGGRNTGELFF.

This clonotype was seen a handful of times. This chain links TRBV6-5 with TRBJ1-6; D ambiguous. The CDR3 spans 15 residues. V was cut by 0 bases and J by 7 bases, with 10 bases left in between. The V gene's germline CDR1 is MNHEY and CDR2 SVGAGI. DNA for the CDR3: TGTGCCAGCAGTTACTCGGAGACGATAAATTCACCCCTCCACTTT. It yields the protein CASSYSETINSPLHF.

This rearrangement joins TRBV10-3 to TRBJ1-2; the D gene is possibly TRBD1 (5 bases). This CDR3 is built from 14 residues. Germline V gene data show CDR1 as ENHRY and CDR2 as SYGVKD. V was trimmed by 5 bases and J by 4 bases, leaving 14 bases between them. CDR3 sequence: CAISRESGTYGYTF. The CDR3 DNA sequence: TGTGCCATCAGTCGTGAGTCTGGGACCTATGGCTACACCTTC.

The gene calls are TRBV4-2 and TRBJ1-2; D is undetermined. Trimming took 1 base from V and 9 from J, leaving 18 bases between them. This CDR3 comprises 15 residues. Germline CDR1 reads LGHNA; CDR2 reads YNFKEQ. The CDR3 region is CASSQGVGNYGSYTF. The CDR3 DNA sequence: TGTGCCAGCAGCCAAGGTGTGGGCAACTATGGCAGCTACACCTTC.

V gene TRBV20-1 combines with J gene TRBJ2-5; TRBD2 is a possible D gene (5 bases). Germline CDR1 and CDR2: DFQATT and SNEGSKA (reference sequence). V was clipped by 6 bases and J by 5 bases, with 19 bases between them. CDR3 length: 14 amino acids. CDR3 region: CSAPPRVPGETQYF. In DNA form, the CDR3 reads TGCAGTGCCCCGCCGCGGGTCCCTGGGGAGACCCAGTACTTC.

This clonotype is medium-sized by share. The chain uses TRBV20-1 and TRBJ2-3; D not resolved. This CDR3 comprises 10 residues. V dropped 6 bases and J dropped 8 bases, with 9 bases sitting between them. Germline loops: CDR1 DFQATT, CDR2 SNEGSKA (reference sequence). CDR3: CSATGFTQYF. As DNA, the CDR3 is TGCAGTGCAACCGGGTTTACGCAGTATTTT.

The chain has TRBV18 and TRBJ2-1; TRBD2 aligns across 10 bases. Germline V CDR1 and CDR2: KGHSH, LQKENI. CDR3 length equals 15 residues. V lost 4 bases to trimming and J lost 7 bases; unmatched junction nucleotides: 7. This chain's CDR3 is CASSRTGAGGNEQFF. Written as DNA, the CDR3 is TGTGCCAGCTCACGTACAGGAGCGGGGGGGAATGAGCAGTTCTTC.

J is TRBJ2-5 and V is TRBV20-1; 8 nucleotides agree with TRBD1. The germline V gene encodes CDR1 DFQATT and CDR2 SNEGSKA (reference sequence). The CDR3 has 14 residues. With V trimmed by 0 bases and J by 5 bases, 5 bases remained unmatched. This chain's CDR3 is CSARDSRGPETQYF. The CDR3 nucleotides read TGCAGTGCTAGAGATAGCAGGGGGCCGGAGACCCAGTACTTC.

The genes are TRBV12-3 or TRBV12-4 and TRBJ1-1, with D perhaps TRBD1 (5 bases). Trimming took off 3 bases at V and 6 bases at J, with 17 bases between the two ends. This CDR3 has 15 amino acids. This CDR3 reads CASSFSLQGVPEAFF. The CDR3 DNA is TGTGCCAGCAGTTTTTCGTTGCAGGGTGTGCCTGAAGCTTTCTTT.

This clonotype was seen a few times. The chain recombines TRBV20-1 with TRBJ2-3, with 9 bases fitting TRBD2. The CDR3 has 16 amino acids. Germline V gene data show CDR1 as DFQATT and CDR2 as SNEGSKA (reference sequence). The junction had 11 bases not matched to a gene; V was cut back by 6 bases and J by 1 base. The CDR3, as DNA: TGCAGTGCCGGAGATCCGACTAGCGGAGGCACAGATACGCAGTATTTT. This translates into CSAGDPTSGGTDTQYF.

The DNA for the CDR3 is TGCAGTGCTAGAGATCTCAGGGGATCCTCCTACAATGAGCAGTTCTTC. This codes for CSARDLRGSSYNEQFF. The chain couples TRBV20-1 to TRBJ2-1, with TRBD1 as a possible D gene (6 bases). The CDR3 runs to 16 residues. In germline, CDR1 is DFQATT, CDR2 SNEGSKA (reference sequence). Between the trimmed V and J ends, which lost 0 bases and 0 bases, there was a span of 12 bases.

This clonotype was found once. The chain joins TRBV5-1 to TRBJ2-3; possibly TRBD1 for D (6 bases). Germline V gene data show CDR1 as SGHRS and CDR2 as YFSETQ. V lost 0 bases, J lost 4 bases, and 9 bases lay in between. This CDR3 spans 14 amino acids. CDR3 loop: CASSLGQASDTQYF. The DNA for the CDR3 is TGCGCCAGCAGCTTGGGACAGGCTTCAGATACGCAGTATTTT.